This T cell receptor (beta chain) was captured by sequencing in a study of response to subunit inactivated influenza vaccine (dated by TCRdb to about 2018). For the wider study: Deep quantitative profiling of the T cell receptor repertoire was used in the study to follow responses to a trivalent subunit inactivated influenza vaccine. The paper as a whole reports these results and caveats: It was suggested by the authors that each seasonal influenza vaccination may recruit only a limited number of new T cells.

Library creation used RT-PCR. Sequencing was carried out with an Illumina HiSeq 2500. The public reads were quality trimmed at Q25 with fastp and then assembled into clones with MiXCR by TCRdb, keeping productive beta chains. CDR3 protein duplicates are merged, each entry listing the most common genes and DNA. This sample holds 500,000 to 750,000 distinct CDR3 sequences; 14% were observed only once. Approximately 10% of the sample rests with the top ten. This clonotype was found many times. The specificity of this receptor is unknown. The input lacks base qualities; no much larger clone sits a single base away. The clonotype comes from a middle-aged man who received an inactivated influenza vaccine. Donor details come from another sample of the same person, matched by shared clones. The sequencing used PBMCs from blood, collected about 12 days after vaccination.

The CDR3: CASSFGSIDEQYF. The DNA is TGTGCCAGCAGCTTTGGTAGTATCGACGAGCAGTACTTC. The sequence links TRBV11-2 to TRBJ2-7; too little of a D gene remains to name it. The junction shows trimming of 3 bases on V and 5 bases on J, plus 11 bases between the germline ends. The CDR1 and CDR2 encoded by the germline V gene are SGHAT and FQNNGV. Taken from cysteine to phenylalanine, the CDR3 has 13 residues. Just the 39-base CDR3 DNA is kept, in frame starting at base 1.